This TCR beta chain was captured in a study of blood T cells in healthy people across ages. Each sample had at least 6.5 million PBMCs isolated. Study results and caveats: The study found more naive CD4+ cells and higher diversity in long-lived than aged donors. Age brought a roughly linear fall in TCR beta diversity measured per million T cells.

It was with a sample-barcoded 5' primer and a J-beta primer mix that a second PCR of about 6 to 11 cycles was run. In TCRdb, the 5' RACE reads were re-called with MiXCR into one record per CDR3 protein. The sample records approximately 1.5 million distinct CDR3 sequences, roughly 30% being singletons. Remarks on this clonotype: The antigen is not known. One end of the junction fails to match germline, which may point to a read error.

CDR1 is SGHAT, CDR2 FQDESV, per germline (reference sequence). This CDR3 region has 12 residues. The TCR comes from a woman younger than 45 in good health. Sequencing was performed on blood. The V call is TRBV11-1, the J call TRBJ2-7; D is unresolved. The CDR3 DNA sequence: TGTGCCGGCAGCATGACCGCCTACGAGCAGTACTTC. It translates to CAGSMTAYEQYF.